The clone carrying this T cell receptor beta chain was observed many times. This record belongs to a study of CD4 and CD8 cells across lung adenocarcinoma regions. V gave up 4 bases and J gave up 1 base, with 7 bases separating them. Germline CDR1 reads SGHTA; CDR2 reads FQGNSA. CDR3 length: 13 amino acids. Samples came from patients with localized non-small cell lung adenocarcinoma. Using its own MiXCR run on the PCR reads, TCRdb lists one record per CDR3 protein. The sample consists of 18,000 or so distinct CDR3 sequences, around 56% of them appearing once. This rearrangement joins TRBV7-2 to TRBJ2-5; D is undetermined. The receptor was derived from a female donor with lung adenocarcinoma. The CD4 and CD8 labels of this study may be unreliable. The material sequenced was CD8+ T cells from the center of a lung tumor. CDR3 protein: CASSSRLQETQYF. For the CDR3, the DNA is TGTGCCAGCAGCTCTAGACTCCAAGAGACCCAGTACTTC.